These 6 T cell receptor beta chains were sequenced from one sample in a study of radiotherapy plus CTLA-4 blockade in lung cancer. The table came from immunoSEQ multiplex PCR; TCRdb's copy has only in-frame clones and leaves some out. This repertoire shows some 66,000 clones, over 80% found once; its top ten account for about 4%. The source was peripheral blood, collected from a patient treated with radiotherapy plus ipilimumab. The source is a human donor with non-small cell lung cancer who had a partial response to radiotherapy plus ipilimumab.

The V and J genes are TRBV10-3 and TRBJ2-1; the match to TRBD2 covers 7 bases. CDR1 ENHRY and CDR2 SYGVKD come from the germline V gene. The V and J ends lost 7 bases and 0 bases, in that order; junction bases with no gene match: 6. The CDR3 consists of 15 residues. The CDR3 here is CAITGSGISYNEQFF. The DNA of the CDR3 is TGTGCCATCACAGGCAGCGGGATCTCCTACAATGAGCAGTTCTTC.

The J gene is TRBJ2-3, the V gene TRBV5-1, with D maybe TRBD2 (6 bases). V lost 0 bases and J 3 bases, leaving 14 bases between the germline ends. The CDR3 spans 16 residues. Germline V gene sequence: CDR1 SGHRS, CDR2 YFSETQ. CDR3 loop: CASSLGAGGKTDTQYF. The CDR3 DNA reads TGCGCCAGCAGCTTGGGGGCCGGGGGTAAGACAGATACGCAGTATTTT. The full variable domain, its missing parts supplied by reference TRBV5-1 and TRBJ2-3, is KAGVTQTPRYLIKTRGQQVTLSCSPISGHRSVSWYQQTPGQGLQFLFEYFSETQRNKGNFPGRFSGRQFSNSRSEMNVSTLELGDSALYLCASSLGAGGKTDTQYFGPGTRLTVL.

V gene TRBV7-8 combines with J gene TRBJ1-1; D gene ambiguous. V was cut by 5 bases and J by 3 bases, with 7 bases left in between. Germline CDR1 and CDR2: SGHVS and FQNEAQ. The CDR3 spans 12 residues. Here the CDR3 DNA reads TGTGCCAGCAGCCACGGGGACACTGAAGCTTTCTTT. This translates into CASSHGDTEAFF. Supplemented by reference TRBV7-8 and TRBJ1-1, the full variable domain reads GAGVSQSPRYKVAKRGQDVALRCDPISGHVSLFWYQQALGQGPEFLTYFQNEAQLDKSGLPSDRFFAERPEGSVSTLKIQRTQQEDSAVYLCASSHGDTEAFFGQGTRLTVV.

This rearrangement joins TRBV27 to TRBJ2-7; 10 bases are shared with TRBD1. Germline-derived CDR1 and CDR2 are MNHEY and SMNVEV (reference sequence). The V and J ends lost 4 bases and 3 bases, in that order; junction bases with no gene match: 9. This CDR3 has 16 amino acids. The CDR3 protein is CASSSGTGTGVYEQYF. DNA for the CDR3: TGTGCCAGCAGTTCTGGTACCGGGACAGGGGTCTACGAGCAGTACTTC.

This rearrangement joins TRBV11-2 to TRBJ1-1, with 8 bases fitting TRBD1. Germline V gene lookup returns CDR1 SGHAT and CDR2 FQNNGV. V was pared by 6 bases and J by 9 bases, with 9 bases of the junction left unmatched. CDR3 size: 13 residues. The CDR3 sequence is CASSGGQGGKAFF. CDR3 DNA: TGTGCCAGCAGTGGAGGACAGGGCGGAAAAGCTTTCTTT.

V gene TRBV6-5 combines with J gene TRBJ1-1; tentative D call: TRBD1 (6 bases). The CDR3 contains 12 residues. Trimming pared 7 bases from V and 6 bases from J, leaving 12 bases between. Looked up from germline, CDR1 is MNHEY and CDR2 is SVGAGI. The CDR3 nucleotides read TGTGCCAGCAAAAAACCAGGGGCTGAAGCTTTCTTT. Residues: CASKKPGAEAFF.